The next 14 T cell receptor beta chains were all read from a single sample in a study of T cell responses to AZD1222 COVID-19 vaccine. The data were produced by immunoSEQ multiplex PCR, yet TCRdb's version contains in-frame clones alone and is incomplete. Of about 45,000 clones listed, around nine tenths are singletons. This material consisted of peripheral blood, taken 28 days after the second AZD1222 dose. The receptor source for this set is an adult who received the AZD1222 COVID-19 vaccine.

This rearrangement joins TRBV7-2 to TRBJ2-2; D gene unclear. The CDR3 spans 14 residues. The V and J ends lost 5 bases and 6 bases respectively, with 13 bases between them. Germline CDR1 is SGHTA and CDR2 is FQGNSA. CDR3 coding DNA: TGTGCCAGCAGCCGCCTTCGGAGATCCGGGGAGCTGTTTTTT. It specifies CASSRLRRSGELFF.

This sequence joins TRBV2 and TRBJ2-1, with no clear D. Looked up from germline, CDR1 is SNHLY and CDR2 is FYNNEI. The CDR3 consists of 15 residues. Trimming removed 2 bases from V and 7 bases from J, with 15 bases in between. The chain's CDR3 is CASSEFDLNGNEQFF. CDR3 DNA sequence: TGTGCCAGCAGTGAATTTGACCTCAACGGGAATGAGCAGTTCTTC.

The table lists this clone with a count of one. Written as DNA, the CDR3 is TGTGCCAGCAGCCGAAAACGAGGGGCGACCTACGAGCAGTACTTC. The encoded protein is CASSRKRGATYEQYF. The rearrangement uses TRBV7-8 and TRBJ2-7, with D tentatively TRBD1 or TRBD2 (5 bases each). The CDR3 length is 15 residues. Deletions cut 5 bases from V and 2 bases from J, with 16 bases between. The germline gives CDR1 SGHVS, CDR2 FQNEAQ. Drawing the rest from reference TRBV7-8 and TRBJ2-7, the complete variable domain is GAGVSQSPRYKVAKRGQDVALRCDPISGHVSLFWYQQALGQGPEFLTYFQNEAQLDKSGLPSDRFFAERPEGSVSTLKIQRTQQEDSAVYLCASSRKRGATYEQYFGPGTRLTVT.

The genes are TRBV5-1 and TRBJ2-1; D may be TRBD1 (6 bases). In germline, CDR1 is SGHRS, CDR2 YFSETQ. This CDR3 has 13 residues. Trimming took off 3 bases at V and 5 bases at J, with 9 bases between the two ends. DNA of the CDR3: TGCGCCAGCAGCTGGGACACCCACAATGAGCAGTTCTTC. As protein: CASSWDTHNEQFF.

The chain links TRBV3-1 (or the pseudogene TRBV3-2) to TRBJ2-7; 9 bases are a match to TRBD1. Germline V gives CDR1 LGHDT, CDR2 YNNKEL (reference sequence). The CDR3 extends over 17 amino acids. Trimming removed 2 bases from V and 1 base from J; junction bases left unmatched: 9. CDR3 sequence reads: CASSQQAGTGISYEQYF. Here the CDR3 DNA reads TGTGCCAGCAGCCAACAAGCTGGGACAGGGATTTCCTACGAGCAGTACTTC.

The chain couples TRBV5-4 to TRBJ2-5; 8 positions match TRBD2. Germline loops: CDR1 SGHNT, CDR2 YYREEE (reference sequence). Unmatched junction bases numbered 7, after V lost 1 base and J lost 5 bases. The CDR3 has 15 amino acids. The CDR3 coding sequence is TGTGCCAGCAGCTTGATGGCGGGGGGACGCGAGACCCAGTACTTC. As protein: CASSLMAGGRETQYF.

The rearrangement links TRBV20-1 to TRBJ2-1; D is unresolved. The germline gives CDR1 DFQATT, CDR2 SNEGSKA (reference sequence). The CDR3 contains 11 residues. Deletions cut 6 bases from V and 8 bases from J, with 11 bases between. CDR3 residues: CSARVRDEQFF. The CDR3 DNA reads TGCAGTGCCCGCGTTAGGGATGAGCAGTTCTTC.

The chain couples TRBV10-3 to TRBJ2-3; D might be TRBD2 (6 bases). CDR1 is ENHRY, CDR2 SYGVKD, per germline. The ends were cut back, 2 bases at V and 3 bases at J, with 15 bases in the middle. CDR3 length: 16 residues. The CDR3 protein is CAISELQRAGTDTQYF. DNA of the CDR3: TGTGCCATCAGTGAGCTTCAGCGGGCAGGGACAGATACGCAGTATTTT.

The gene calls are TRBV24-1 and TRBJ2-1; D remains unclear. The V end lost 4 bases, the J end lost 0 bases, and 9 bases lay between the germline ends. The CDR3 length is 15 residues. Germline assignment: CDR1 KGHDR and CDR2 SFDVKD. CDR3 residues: CATSDSWSSYNEQFF. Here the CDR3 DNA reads TGTGCCACCAGTGACTCCTGGAGCTCCTACAATGAGCAGTTCTTC.

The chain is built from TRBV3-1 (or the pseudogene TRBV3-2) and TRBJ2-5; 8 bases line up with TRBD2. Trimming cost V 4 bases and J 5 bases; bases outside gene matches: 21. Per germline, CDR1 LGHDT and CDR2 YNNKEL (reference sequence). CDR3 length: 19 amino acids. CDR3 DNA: TGTGCCAGCAGCCTCCCCGGAGCTGTTATGGAGCGGGAGAGCGAGACCCAGTACTTC. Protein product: CASSLPGAVMERESETQYF.

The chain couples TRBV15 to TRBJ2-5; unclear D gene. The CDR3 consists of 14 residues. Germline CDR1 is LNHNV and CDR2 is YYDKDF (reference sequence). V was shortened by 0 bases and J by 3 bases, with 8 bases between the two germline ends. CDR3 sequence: CATSRDNGEETQYF. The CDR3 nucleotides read TGTGCCACCAGCAGAGATAACGGAGAAGAGACCCAGTACTTC.

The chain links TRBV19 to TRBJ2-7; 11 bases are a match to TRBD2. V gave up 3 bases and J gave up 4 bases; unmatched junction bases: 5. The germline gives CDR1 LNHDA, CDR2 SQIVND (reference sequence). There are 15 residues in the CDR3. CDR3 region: CASSIALAGGYEQYF. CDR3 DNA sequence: TGTGCCAGTAGTATCGCGCTAGCGGGAGGTTACGAGCAGTACTTC.

Here the CDR3 reads CSVTGFPDTIYF. The CDR3 DNA sequence: TGCAGCGTTACAGGGTTCCCGGACACCATATATTTT. This chain uses TRBV29-1 with TRBJ1-3; tentatively, D is TRBD1 (6 bases). Germline V gene lookup returns CDR1 SQVTM and CDR2 ANQGSEA. The V end was cut by 5 bases, the J end by 8 bases, with 13 bases between. The CDR3 spans 12 residues.

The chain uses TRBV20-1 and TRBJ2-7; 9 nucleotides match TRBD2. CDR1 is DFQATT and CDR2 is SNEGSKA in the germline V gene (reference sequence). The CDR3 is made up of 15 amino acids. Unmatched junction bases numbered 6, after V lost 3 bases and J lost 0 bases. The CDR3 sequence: CSASKGSGGSYEQYF. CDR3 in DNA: TGCAGTGCTAGTAAGGGTAGCGGGGGCTCCTACGAGCAGTACTTC.